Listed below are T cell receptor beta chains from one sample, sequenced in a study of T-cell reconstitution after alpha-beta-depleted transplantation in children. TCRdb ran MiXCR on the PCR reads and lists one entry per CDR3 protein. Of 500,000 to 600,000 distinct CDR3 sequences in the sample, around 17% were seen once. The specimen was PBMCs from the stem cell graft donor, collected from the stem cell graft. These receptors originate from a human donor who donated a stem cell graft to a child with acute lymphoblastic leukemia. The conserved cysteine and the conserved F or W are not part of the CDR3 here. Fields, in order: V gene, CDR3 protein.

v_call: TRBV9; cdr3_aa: ASTEGGGNEKLF
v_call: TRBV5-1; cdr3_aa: ASSSRTSGSLTDTQY
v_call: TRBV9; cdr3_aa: ASGENQPQH
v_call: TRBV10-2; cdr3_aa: ASRGAGGPVNEQF
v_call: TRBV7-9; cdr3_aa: ASSLGPTDGYGYT
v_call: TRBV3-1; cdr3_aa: ASSPGHRGLSYQPQH
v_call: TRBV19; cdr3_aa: ASSMADYGYT
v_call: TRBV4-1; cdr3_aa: ASSSRLAGSYEQY
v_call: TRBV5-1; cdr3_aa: ASSPNSLSYNEQF
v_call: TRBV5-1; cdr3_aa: ASSSTTATLAQY